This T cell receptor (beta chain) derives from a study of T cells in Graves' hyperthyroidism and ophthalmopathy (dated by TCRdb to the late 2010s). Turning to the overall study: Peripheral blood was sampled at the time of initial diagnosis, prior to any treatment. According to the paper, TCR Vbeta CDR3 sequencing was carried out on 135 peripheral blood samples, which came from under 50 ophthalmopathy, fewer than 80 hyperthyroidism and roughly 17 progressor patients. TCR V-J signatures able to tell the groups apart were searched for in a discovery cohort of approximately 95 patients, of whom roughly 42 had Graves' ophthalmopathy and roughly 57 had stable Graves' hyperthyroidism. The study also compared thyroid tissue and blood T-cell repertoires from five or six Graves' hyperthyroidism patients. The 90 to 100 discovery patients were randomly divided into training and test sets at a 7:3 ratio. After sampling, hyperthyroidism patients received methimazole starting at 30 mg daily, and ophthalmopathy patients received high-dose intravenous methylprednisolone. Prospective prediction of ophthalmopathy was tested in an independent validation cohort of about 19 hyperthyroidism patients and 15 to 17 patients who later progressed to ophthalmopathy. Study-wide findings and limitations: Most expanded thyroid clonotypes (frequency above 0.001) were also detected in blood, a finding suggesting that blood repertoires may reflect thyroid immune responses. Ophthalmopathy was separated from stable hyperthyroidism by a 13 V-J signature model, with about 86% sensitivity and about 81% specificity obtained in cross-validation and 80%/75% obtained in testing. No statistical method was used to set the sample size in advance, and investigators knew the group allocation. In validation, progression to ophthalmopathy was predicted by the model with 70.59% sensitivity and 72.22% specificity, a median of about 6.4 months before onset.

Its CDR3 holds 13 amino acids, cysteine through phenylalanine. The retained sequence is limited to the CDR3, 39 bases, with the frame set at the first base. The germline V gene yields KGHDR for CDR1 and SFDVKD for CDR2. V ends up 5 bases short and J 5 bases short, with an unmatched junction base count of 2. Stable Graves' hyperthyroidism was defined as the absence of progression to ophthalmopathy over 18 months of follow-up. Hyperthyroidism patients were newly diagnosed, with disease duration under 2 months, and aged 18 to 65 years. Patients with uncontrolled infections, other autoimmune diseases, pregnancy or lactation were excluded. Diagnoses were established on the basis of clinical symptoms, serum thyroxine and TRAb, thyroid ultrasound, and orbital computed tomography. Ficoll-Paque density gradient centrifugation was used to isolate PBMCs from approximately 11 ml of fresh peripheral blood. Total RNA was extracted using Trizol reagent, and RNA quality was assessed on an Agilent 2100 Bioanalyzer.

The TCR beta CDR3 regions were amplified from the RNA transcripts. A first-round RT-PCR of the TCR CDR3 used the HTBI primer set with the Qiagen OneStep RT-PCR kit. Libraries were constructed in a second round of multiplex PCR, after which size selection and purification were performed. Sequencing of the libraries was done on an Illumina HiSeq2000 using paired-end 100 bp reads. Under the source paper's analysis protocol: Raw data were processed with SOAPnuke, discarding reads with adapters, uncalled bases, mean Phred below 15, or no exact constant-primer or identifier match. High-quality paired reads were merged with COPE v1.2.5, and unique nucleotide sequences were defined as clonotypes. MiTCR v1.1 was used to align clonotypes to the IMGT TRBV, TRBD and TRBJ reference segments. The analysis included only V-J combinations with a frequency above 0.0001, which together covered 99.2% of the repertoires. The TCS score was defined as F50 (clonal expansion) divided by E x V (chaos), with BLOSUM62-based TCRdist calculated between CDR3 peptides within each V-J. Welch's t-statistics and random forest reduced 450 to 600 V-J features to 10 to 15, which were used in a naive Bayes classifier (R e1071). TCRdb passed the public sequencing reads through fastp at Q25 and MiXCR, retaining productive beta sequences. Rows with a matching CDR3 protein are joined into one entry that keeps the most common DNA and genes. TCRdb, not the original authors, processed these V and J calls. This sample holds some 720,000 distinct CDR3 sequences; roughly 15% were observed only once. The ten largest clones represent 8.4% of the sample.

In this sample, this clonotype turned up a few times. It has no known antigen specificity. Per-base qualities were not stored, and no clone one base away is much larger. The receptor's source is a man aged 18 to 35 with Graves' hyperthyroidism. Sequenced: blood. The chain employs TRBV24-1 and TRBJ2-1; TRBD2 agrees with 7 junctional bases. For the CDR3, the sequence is CATSVSGHNEQFF. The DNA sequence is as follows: TGTGCCACCAGTGTTAGCGGGCACAATGAGCAGTTCTTC.